The present entry profiles one T cell receptor (beta chain) with its context. The record originates from a study of monozygotic twins with inflammatory bowel disease. Collection yielded approximately 2.5 ml of blood per donor. CDR3 length: 14 amino acids. Germline V gene lookup returns CDR1 MNHEY and CDR2 SMNVEV (reference sequence). Every TCR library drew on 3500 ng of total RNA. TCRdb re-called the 5' RACE reads and shows each CDR3 protein once, DNA omitted. Here the sample table reports just under 45,000 distinct CDR3 sequences. The chain combines TRBV27 with TRBJ1-4. Sequences were obtained from blood. The source of this sequence is a human donor with ulcerative colitis or Crohn's disease, or a healthy co-twin of an affected twin (not recorded which). The CDR3 here is CASTRSGGVEKLFF.